Below are 8 T cell receptor beta chains sequenced from a single sample in a study of molecular identifiers for immune sequencing clone quantification. TCRdb re-derived calls from the PCR reads in MiXCR, one entry per CDR3 protein. The sample lists around 460,000 distinct CDR3 sequences, 25% occurring once. The sample was naive CD8+ T cells from blood, with Jurkat cell RNA spiked in. Subset reported: FACS-sorted CD8+CD4-CCR7+CD45RA+ naive T cells. The source is a human donor in good health. Some libraries in this study had Jurkat cell RNA spiked in.

About this clonotype itself: The junction and the germline gene differ at one end; a read error may be behind it. The chain links TRBV12-3 or TRBV12-4 to TRBJ2-2; 7 nucleotides align to TRBD1. The CDR3 sequence is 16 residues long. The CDR3 is CASIQEYRGSLGELVF. Here the CDR3 DNA reads TGTGCCAGCATCCAGGAATACAGGGGATCTTTAGGGGAGCTGGTTTTT.

This clonotype has only a few counts. V gene TRBV27 combines with J gene TRBJ2-3; TRBD1 matches 7 bases. Looked up from germline, CDR1 is MNHEY and CDR2 is SMNVEV (reference sequence). V lost 5 bases to trimming and J lost 1 base; unmatched junction nucleotides: 12. This CDR3 is 17 amino acids long. The CDR3 DNA reads as TGTGCCAGCAGTGACGACAGGGCCCGCGTTGGCACAGATACGCAGTATTTT. This gives the protein CASSDDRARVGTDTQYF.

This clonotype was observed at least ten times. This chain uses TRBV28 with TRBJ2-7; 7 bases are a match to TRBD2. Per the germline V gene, CDR1 is MDHEN and CDR2 is SYDVKM. The ends lost 5 bases at V and 3 bases at J; junction bases unmatched: 4. The CDR3 consists of 13 residues. CDR3 region: CASSPRTSYEQYF. Written as DNA, the CDR3 is TGTGCCAGCAGTCCCAGGACTAGCTACGAGCAGTACTTC.

About this clonotype itself: A read error is possible here, since a much larger clone lies one base away. The chain recombines TRBV29-1 with TRBJ2-3, with D possibly matching TRBD1 (5 bases). The J call may be wrong; the DNA end is better matched by TRBJ1-5. Germline V lookup: CDR1 SQVTM, CDR2 ANQGSEA. This CDR3 is built from 15 residues. The chain's CDR3 is CSAFGASGGKDTQHF. As DNA, the CDR3 is TGCAGCGCGTTTGGGGCTAGCGGGGGGAAAGATACGCAGCATTTT.

The chain carries TRBV29-1 and TRBJ2-7, with D hard to call. Germline V gives CDR1 SQVTM, CDR2 ANQGSEA. The CDR3 covers 12 residues. The ends were cut back, 3 bases at V and 9 bases at J, with 15 bases in the middle. The CDR3 sequence: CSVDSGVHVQYF. The CDR3 bases are TGCAGCGTTGACTCTGGGGTCCACGTGCAGTACTTC.

The rearrangement joins TRBV6-6 to TRBJ2-5, with 11 bases aligning to TRBD1. The CDR3 has 16 amino acids. The V segment lost 2 bases and the J segment 1 base; nucleotides outside the gene matches: 3. The germline V gene encodes CDR1 MNHNY and CDR2 SVGAGI (reference sequence). The CDR3 nucleotides are TGTGCCAGCAGTTACGGACAGGGGGCGCCCCAAGAGACCCAGTACTTC. It codes for CASSYGQGAPQETQYF.

The sample holds many counts of this clonotype. V usage is TRBV4-3 and J usage is TRBJ1-6; D is perhaps TRBD1 (5 bases). The ends were cut back, 0 bases at V and 5 bases at J, with 8 bases in the middle. Germline V gives CDR1 LGHNA, CDR2 YSLEER. The CDR3 consists of 15 residues. The CDR3 DNA follows: TGCGCCAGCAGCCAAGATTCAGGGAATAATTCACCCCTCCACTTT. It is translated as CASSQDSGNNSPLHF.

This clonotype occurred many times. The DNA of the CDR3 is TGCGCCAGCAGCTTGGAAGGAGGGGTAGGACCCATGAACACTGAAGCTTTCTTT. This sequence encodes CASSLEGGVGPMNTEAFF. The gene calls are TRBV5-1 and TRBJ1-1, with D possibly TRBD1 on 5 matching bases. The germline V gene encodes CDR1 SGHRS and CDR2 YFSETQ. The CDR3 contains 18 residues. V lost 0 bases, J lost 0 bases, and 18 bases lay in between.